This TCR beta chain originates from a study of lymphopenia after photon versus proton radiotherapy. Study conclusions and caveats: Authors raise, but do not show, better survival with proton therapy. Proton therapy kept repertoires fairly stable, unlike photons, which gained effector/memory cells.

Trimming left V 2 bases short and J 10 bases short, with 11 bases between. This CDR3 comprises 13 residues. From germline, CDR1 is SGHVS and CDR2 FQNEAQ. Here immunoSEQ multiplex PCR was the method, and the copy in TCRdb shows in-frame clones only, minus some. The data show around 20,000 clones, 90% to 95% seen once. On this clone: No antigen is known for it.

V and J are TRBV7-8 and TRBJ1-4; D not certain. The input for sequencing was peripheral blood, taken from a patient treated with photon-based radiotherapy. This clonotype was obtained from a man aged 55-75 years with pancreatic cancer. The CDR3 bases are TGTGCCAGCAGCTTACGCAATCGTGGAAAACTGTTTTTT. It encodes CASSLRNRGKLFF.